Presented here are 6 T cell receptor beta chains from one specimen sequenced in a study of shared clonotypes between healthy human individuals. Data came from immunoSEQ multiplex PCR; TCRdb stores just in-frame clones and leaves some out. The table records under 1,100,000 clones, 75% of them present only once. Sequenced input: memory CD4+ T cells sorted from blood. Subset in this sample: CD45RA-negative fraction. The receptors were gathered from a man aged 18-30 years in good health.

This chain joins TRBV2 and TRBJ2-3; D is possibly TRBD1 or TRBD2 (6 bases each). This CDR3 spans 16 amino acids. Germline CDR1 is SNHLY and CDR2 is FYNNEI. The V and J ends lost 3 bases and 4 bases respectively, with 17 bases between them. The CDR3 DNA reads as TGTGCCAGCAGTGAGAGAGGGGGGTTGCGTTCAGATACGCAGTATTTT. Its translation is CASSERGGLRSDTQYF.

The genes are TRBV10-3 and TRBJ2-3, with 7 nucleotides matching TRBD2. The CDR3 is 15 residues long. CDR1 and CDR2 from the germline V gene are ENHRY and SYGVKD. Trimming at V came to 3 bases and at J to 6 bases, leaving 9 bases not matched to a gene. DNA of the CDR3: TGTGCCATCAGTGAAAGGTCGGGAGGTTGGGATACGCAGTATTTT. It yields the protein CAISERSGGWDTQYF.

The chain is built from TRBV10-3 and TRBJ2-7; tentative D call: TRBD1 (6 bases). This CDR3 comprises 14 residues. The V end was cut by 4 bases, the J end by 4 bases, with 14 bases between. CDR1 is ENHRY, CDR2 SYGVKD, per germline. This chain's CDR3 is CAISVGTSKYEQYF. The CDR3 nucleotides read TGTGCCATCAGTGTAGGGACAAGCAAGTACGAGCAGTACTTC.

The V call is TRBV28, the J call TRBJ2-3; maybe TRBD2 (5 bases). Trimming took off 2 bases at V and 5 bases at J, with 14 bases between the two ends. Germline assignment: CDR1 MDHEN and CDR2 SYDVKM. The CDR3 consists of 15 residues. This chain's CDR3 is CASSLGGRGGDTQYF. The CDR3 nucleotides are TGTGCCAGCAGTTTAGGTGGGAGAGGAGGAGATACGCAGTATTTT.

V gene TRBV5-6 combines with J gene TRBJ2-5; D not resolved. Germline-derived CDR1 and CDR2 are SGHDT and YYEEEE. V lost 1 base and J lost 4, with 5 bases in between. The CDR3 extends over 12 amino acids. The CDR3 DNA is TGTGCCAGCAGCTTGAGGGCAGAGACCCAGTACTTC. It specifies CASSLRAETQYF.

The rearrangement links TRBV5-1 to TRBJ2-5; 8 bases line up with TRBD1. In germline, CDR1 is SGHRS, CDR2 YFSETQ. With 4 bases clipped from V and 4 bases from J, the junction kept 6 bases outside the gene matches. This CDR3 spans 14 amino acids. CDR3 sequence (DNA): TGCGCCAGCAGCGTACAGGGGGGAGGAGAGACCCAGTACTTC. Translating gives CASSVQGGGETQYF.